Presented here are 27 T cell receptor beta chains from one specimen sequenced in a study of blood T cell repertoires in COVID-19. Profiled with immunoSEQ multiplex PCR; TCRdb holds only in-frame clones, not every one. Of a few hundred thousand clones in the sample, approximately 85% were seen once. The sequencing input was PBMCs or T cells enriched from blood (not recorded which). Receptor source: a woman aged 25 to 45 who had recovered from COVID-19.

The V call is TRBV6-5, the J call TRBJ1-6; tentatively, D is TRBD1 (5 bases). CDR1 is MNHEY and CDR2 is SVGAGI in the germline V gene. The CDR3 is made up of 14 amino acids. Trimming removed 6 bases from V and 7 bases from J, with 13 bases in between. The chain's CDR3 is CASRTQGGNSPLHF. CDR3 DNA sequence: TGTGCCAGCAGAACCCAGGGTGGCAATTCACCCCTCCACTTT.

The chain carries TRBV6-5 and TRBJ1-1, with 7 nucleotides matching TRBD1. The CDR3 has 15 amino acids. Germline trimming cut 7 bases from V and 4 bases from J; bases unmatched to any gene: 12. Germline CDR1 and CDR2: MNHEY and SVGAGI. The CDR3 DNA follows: TGTGCCAGCACCGAATGGACAGGATGGGCCACTGAAGCTTTCTTT. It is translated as CASTEWTGWATEAFF.

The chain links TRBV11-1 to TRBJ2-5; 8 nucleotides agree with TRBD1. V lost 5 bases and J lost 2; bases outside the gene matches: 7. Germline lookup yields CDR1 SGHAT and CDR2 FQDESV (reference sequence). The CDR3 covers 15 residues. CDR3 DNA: TGTGCCAGCAGCCGTGGACAGGGTCGACAAGAGACCCAGTACTTC. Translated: CASSRGQGRQETQYF.

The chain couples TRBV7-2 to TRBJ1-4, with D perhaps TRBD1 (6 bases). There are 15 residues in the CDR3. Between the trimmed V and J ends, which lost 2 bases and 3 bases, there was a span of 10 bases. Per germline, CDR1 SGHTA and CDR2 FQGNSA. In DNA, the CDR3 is TGTGCCAGCAGCTTATGGACAGACCCTAATGAAAAACTGTTTTTT. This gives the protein CASSLWTDPNEKLFF.

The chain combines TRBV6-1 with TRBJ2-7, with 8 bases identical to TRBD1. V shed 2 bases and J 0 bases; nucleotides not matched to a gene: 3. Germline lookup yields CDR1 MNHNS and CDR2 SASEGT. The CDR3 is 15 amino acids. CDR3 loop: CASSERTGSSYEQYF. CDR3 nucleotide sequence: TGTGCCAGCAGTGAAAGGACAGGGTCCTCCTACGAGCAGTACTTC.

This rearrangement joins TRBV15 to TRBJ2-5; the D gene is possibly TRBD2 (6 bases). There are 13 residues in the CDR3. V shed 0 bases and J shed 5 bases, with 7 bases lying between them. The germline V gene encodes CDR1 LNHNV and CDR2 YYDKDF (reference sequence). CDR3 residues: CATSRDRGETQYF. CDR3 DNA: TGTGCCACCAGCAGAGATCGGGGGGAGACCCAGTACTTC.

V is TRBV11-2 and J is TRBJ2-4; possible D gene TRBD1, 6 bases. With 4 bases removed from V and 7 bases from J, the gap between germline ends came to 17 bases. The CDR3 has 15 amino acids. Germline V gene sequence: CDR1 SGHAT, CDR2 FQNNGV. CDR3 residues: CASSSTFEGGNIQYF. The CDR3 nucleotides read TGTGCCAGCAGCTCGACTTTTGAAGGGGGTAACATTCAGTACTTC.

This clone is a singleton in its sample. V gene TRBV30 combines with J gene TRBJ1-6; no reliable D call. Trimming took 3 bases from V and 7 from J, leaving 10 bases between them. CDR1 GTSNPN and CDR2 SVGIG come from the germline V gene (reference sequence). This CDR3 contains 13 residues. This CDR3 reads CAWRSMPNSPLHF. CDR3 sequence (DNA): TGTGCCTGGAGATCTATGCCGAATTCACCCCTCCACTTT.

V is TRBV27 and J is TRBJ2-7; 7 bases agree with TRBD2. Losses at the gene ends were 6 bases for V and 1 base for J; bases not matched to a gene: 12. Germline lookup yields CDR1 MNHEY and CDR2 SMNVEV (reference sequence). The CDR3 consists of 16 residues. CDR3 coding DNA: TGTGCCAGCAGAACCAATAGCGGGTTCCTTTCCTACGAGCAGTACTTC. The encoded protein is CASRTNSGFLSYEQYF.

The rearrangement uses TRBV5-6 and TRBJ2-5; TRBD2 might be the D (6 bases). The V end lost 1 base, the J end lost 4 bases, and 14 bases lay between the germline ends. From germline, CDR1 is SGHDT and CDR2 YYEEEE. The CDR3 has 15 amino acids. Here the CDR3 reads CASSLFGRGGETQYF. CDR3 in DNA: TGTGCCAGCAGCTTGTTCGGGAGAGGAGGAGAGACCCAGTACTTC.

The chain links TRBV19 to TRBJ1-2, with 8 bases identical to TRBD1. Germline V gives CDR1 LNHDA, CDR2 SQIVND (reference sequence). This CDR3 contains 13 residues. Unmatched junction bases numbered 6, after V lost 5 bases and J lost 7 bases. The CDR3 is CASSWTGFGGYTF. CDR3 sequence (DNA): TGTGCCAGTAGTTGGACAGGGTTCGGTGGCTACACCTTC.

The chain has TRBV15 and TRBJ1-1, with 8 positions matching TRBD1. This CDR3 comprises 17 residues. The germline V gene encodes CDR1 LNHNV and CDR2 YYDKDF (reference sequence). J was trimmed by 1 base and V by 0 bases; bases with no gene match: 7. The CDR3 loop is CATSRDSRTGRNTEAFF. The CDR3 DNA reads TGTGCCACCAGCAGAGATTCCCGGACAGGGAGGAACACTGAAGCTTTCTTT.

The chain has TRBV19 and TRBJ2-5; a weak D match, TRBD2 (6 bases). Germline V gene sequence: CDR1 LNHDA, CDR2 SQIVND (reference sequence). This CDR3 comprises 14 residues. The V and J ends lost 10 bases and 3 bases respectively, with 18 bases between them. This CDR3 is CATLGGWGEETQYF. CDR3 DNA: TGTGCCACCCTCGGTGGGTGGGGGGAAGAGACCCAGTACTTC.

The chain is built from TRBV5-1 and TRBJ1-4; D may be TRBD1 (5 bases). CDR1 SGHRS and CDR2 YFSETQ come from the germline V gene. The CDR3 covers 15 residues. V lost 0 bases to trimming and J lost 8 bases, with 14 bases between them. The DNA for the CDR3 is TGCGCCAGCAGCTTGGGCTCGGGACTGCTGGAAAAACTGTTTTTT. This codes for CASSLGSGLLEKLFF.

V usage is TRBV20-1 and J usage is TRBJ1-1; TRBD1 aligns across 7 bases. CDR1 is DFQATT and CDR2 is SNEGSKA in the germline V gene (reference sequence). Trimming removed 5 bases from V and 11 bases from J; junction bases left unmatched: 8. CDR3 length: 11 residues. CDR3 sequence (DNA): TGCAGTGCTGAGGAGGGGGCTGCTGCTTTCTTT. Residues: CSAEEGAAAFF.

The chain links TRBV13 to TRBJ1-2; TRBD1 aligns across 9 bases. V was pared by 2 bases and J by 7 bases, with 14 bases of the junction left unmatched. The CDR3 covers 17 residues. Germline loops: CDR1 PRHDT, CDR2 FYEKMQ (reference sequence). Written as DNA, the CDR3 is TGTGCCAGCAGCTTATTCATTGGGACAGGGTCTTTCTCTGGCTACACCTTC. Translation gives CASSLFIGTGSFSGYTF.

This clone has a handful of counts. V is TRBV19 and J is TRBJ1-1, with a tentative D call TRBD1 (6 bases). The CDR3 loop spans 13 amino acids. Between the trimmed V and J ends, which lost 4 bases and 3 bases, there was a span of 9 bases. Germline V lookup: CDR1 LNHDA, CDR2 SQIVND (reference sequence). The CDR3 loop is CASSNKGDTEAFF. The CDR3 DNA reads TGTGCCAGTAGTAATAAGGGGGACACTGAAGCTTTCTTT. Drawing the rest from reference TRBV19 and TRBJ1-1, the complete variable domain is DGGITQSPKYLFRKEGQNVTLSCEQNLNHDAMYWYRQDPGQGLRLIYYSQIVNDFQKGDIAEGYSVSREKKESFPLTVTSAQKNPTAFYLCASSNKGDTEAFFGQGTRLTVV.

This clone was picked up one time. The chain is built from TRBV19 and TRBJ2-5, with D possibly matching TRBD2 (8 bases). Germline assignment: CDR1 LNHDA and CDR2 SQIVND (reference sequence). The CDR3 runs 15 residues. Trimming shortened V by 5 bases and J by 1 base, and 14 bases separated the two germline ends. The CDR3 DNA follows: TGTGCCAGTAGTCGCGGGGGGACAGTCCAAGAGACCCAGTACTTC. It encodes CASSRGGTVQETQYF.

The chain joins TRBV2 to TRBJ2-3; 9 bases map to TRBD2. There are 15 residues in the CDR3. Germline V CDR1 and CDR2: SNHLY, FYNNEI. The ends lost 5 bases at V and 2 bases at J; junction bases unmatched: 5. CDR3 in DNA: TGTGCCAGCAGTTCCCAGCGGGGGGCCACAGATACGCAGTATTTT. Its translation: CASSSQRGATDTQYF.

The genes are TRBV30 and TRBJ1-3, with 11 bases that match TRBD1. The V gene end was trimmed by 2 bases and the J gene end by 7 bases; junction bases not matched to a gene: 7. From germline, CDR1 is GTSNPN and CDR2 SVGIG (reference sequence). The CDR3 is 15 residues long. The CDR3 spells CAWSFGQGAINTIYF. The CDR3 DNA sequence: TGTGCCTGGAGTTTTGGACAGGGGGCGATTAACACCATATATTTT.

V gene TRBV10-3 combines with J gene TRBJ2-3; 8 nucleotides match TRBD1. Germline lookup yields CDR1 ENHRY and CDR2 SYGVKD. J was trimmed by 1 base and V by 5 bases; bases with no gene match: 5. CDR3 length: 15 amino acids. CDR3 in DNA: TGTGCCATCAGTCGTTCGACAGGGGGCACAGATACGCAGTATTTT. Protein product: CAISRSTGGTDTQYF.

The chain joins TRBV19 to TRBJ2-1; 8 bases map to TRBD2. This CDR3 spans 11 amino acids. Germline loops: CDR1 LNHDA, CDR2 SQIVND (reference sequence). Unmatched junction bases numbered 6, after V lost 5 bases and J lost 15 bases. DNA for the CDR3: TGTGCCAGTAGTGTAAGCGGGAGTATGTTCTTC. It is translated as CASSVSGSMFF.

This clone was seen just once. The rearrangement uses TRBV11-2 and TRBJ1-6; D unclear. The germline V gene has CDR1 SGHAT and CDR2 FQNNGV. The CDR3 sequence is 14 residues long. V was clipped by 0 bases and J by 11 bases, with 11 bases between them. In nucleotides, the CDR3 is TGTGCCAGCAGCTTAGACCACAACGATCCACCCCTCCACTTT. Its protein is CASSLDHNDPPLHF.

CDR3 sequence: CASLSRAGTNEKLFF. In nucleotides, the CDR3 is TGTGCCAGCTTATCTCGCGCGGGGACTAATGAAAAACTGTTTTTT. The chain carries TRBV18 and TRBJ1-4; D not certain. The CDR3 is made up of 15 amino acids. CDR1 is KGHSH, CDR2 LQKENI, per germline. V was pared by 7 bases and J by 2 bases, with 14 bases between. The full variable domain, rest sourced from reference TRBV18 and TRBJ1-4, is NAGVMQNPRHLVRRRGQEARLRCSPMKGHSHVYWYRQLPEEGLKFMVYLQKENIIDESGMPKERFSAEFPKEGPSILRIQQVVRGDSAAYFCASLSRAGTNEKLFFGSGTQLSVL.

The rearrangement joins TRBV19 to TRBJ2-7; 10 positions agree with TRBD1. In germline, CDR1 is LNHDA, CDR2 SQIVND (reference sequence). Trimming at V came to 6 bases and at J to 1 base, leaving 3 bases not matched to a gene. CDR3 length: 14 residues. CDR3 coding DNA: TGTGCCAGTAGCAGGACAGGGGGGTCCTACGAGCAGTACTTC. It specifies CASSRTGGSYEQYF.

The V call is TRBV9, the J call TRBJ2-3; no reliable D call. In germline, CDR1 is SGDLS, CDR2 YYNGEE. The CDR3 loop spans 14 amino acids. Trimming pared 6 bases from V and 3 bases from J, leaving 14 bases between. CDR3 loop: CASNPRSQTDTQYF. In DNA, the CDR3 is TGTGCCAGCAATCCGCGGAGCCAGACAGATACGCAGTATTTT.

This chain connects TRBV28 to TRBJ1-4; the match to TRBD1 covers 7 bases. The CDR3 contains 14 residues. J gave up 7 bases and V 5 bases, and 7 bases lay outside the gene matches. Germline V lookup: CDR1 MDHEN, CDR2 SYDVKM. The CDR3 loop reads CASSPQGTAEKLFF. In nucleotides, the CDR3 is TGTGCCAGCAGTCCTCAGGGGACAGCTGAAAAACTGTTTTTT.